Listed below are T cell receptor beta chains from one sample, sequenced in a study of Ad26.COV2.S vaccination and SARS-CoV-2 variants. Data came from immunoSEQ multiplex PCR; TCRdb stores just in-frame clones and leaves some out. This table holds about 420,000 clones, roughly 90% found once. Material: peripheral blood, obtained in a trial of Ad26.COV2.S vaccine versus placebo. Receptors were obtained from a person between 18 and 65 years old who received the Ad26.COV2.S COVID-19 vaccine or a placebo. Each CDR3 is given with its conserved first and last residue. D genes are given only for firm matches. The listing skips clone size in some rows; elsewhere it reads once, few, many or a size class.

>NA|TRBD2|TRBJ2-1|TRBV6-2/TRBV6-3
TGTGCCAGCAGTTCGACTAGCGCCAATGAGCAGTTCTTC
CASSSTSANEQFF
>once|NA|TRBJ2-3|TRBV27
TGTGCCAGCAGGGATTCGTCATTCCCAGATACGCAGTATTTT
CASRDSSFPDTQYF
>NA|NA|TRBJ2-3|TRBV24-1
TGTGCCACCAGTGGGTTGTCGGGCACAGATACGCAGTATTTT
CATSGLSGTDTQYF
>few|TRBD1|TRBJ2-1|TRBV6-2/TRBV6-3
TGTGCCAGCAGTCCCACCGGGGACAGGGGGCGTAATGAGCAGTTCTTC
CASSPTGDRGRNEQFF
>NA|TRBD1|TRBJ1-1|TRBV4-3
TGCGCCAGCAGTGAAGTCTCGGGGACAGGAAGCACTGAAGCTTTCTTT
CASSEVSGTGSTEAFF
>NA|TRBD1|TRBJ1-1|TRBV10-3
TGTGCCATCAGTGAGTATGGGGACAGCAACACTGAAGCTTTCTTT
CAISEYGDSNTEAFF
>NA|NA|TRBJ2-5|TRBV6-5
TGTGCCAGCGGGAGAATGGAGACCCAGTACTTC
CASGRMETQYF
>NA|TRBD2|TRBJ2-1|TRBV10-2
TGCGCCAGCAGAACCGGGACTAGCAGGGACAATGAGCAGTTCTTC
CASRTGTSRDNEQFF
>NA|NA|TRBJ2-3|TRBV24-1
TGTGCCACCAGTGACCCCCCCCCGGATACGCAGTATTTT
CATSDPPPDTQYF
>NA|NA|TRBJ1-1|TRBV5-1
TGCGCCAGCAGCTTGAAACAGGCTGGATTTCCCTTGGCTTTCTTT
CASSLKQAGFPLAFF
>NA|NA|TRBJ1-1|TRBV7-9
TGTGCCAGCAGCTTAGTAGGGGGGATTAACACTGAAGCTTTCTTT
CASSLVGGINTEAFF
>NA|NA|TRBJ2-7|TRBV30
TGTGCCTGGAGTGTCCTGGCCGAGCAGTACTTC
CAWSVLAEQYF